These 14 T cell receptor beta chains originate from one sample sequenced in a study of read filtering for tumor transcriptome and immune sequencing. The library was built from approximately 400 ng RNA with molecular barcoded adaptors for alpha/delta and beta/gamma chains. TCRdb called the reads again in MiXCR, with one record for every CDR3 protein. The sample lists tens of thousands of distinct CDR3 sequences; around a fifth were seen once. The specimen sequenced was a population of CD138-negative cells sorted from bone marrow. The receptor source for this set is a donor at least 40 years old with multiple myeloma.

This clonotype has ten or more counts. This chain connects TRBV19 to TRBJ1-5; 7 bases are a match to TRBD1. This CDR3 spans 15 amino acids. Germline CDR1 reads LNHDA; CDR2 reads SQIVND (reference sequence). V was clipped by 4 bases and J by 3 bases; unmatched bases: 6. The CDR3 nucleotides are TGTGCCAGTAGTACCAGACAGGGAATCAATCAGCCCCAGCATTTT. This gives the protein CASSTRQGINQPQHF. The full variable domain, completed using reference TRBV19 and TRBJ1-5, is DGGITQSPKYLFRKEGQNVTLSCEQNLNHDAMYWYRQDPGQGLRLIYYSQIVNDFQKGDIAEGYSVSREKKESFPLTVTSAQKNPTAFYLCASSTRQGINQPQHFGDGTRLSIL.

This clonotype was counted between two and nine times. This sequence may be a read error, since a much larger clone differs from it by one base. The chain has TRBV9 and TRBJ1-1, with 7 bases matching TRBD1. CDR1 is SGDLS and CDR2 is YYNGEE in the germline V gene. Trimming at V came to 0 bases and at J to 1 base, leaving 15 bases not matched to a gene. CDR3 length equals 19 residues. The CDR3 loop is CASSVAPNRGLSRNTEAFF. CDR3 sequence (DNA): TGTGCCAGCAGCGTAGCGCCCAACAGGGGATTATCAAGGAACACTGAAGCTTTCTTT.

This clonotype was seen a few times. The chain carries TRBV25-1 and TRBJ2-5; D uncertain. The V end was cut by 3 bases, the J end by 5 bases, with 4 bases between. Per the germline V gene, CDR1 is MGHDK and CDR2 is SYGVNS. The CDR3 has 11 residues. The CDR3 nucleotides read TGTGCCAGCAGTGATTGGGAGACCCAGTACTTC. Translated, it gives CASSDWETQYF.

The chain links TRBV28 to TRBJ2-2, with 9 bases matching TRBD1. CDR3 length: 15 amino acids. V shed 6 bases and J 4 bases; nucleotides not matched to a gene: 6. The germline V gene encodes CDR1 MDHEN and CDR2 SYDVKM. The CDR3 nucleotides read TGTGCCAGCAGACGACAGGGGGTTAGCACCGGGGAGCTGTTTTTT. It is translated as CASRRQGVSTGELFF.

The rearrangement uses TRBV19 and TRBJ1-5; TRBD1 matches at 9 bases. Trimming took 7 bases from V and 1 from J; bases not matched to a gene: 14. The CDR3 consists of 18 residues. Germline values: CDR1 LNHDA, CDR2 SQIVND (reference sequence). The CDR3: CASTKAGTGSGSNQPQHF. The CDR3 DNA reads as TGTGCCAGTACCAAAGCGGGGACAGGGTCAGGAAGCAATCAGCCCCAGCATTTT. Full variable domain (missing parts from reference TRBV19 and TRBJ1-5): DGGITQSPKYLFRKEGQNVTLSCEQNLNHDAMYWYRQDPGQGLRLIYYSQIVNDFQKGDIAEGYSVSREKKESFPLTVTSAQKNPTAFYLCASTKAGTGSGSNQPQHFGDGTRLSIL.

On this clonotype itself: A far larger clone lies a single base away; this is likely a read error. V gene TRBV11-2 combines with J gene TRBJ2-5, with TRBD2 as a possible D gene (6 bases). The CDR3 covers 16 residues. Germline-derived CDR1 and CDR2 are SGHAT and FQNNGV. The V gene lost 4 bases and the J gene lost 4 bases, with 19 bases spanning the gap. CDR3 nucleotide sequence: TGTGCCAGCAGCTCCGGGCCCTCTGCGGGAACAGAGACCCAGTACTTC. Protein product: CASSSGPSAGTETQYF. The variable domain in full, completed from reference TRBV11-2 and TRBJ2-5, reads EAGVAQSPRYKIIEKRQSVAFWCNPISGHATLYWYQQILGQGPKLLIQFQNNGVVDDSQLPKDRFSAERLKGVDSTLKIQPAKLEDSAVYLCASSSGPSAGTETQYFGPGTRLLVL.

This clonotype was observed at least ten times. This chain connects TRBV11-2 to TRBJ2-4; either TRBD1 or TRBD2 may fit D (5 bases each). Germline CDR1 SGHAT, CDR2 FQNNGV. Deletions cut 1 base from V and 0 bases from J, with 16 bases between. CDR3 length: 18 amino acids. CDR3 sequence (DNA): TGTGCCAGCAGCTTAGCGGGGCGGAGGACGCTAGCCAAAAACATTCAGTACTTC. Encoded protein: CASSLAGRRTLAKNIQYF.

Only a few counts were recorded for this clonotype. The chain combines TRBV14 with TRBJ2-7; 13 bases align to TRBD2. This CDR3 is 16 amino acids long. The germline gives CDR1 SGHDN, CDR2 FVKESK. J lost 4 bases, V lost 1 base, and 4 bases had no gene match. CDR3 sequence (DNA): TGTGCCAGCAGCCAAGGACTAGCGGGAGGATGGTACGAGCAGTACTTC. It translates to CASSQGLAGGWYEQYF.

On this clonotype itself: A much larger clone sits a single nucleotide away, making a read error possible. The CDR3 loop reads CCVGTLWGAFF. CDR3 coding DNA: TGCTGCGTCGGGACCTTGTGGGGAGCTTTCTTT. The chain joins TRBV29-1 to TRBJ1-1; D is perhaps TRBD1 (5 bases). This CDR3 spans 11 amino acids. CDR1 and CDR2 (germline): SQVTM, ANQGSEA.

This clonotype was seen a few times. The rearrangement links TRBV20-1 to TRBJ2-5; the D is unclear. With 2 bases removed from V and 4 bases from J, the gap between germline ends came to 11 bases. This CDR3 spans 13 amino acids. Germline lookup yields CDR1 DFQATT and CDR2 SNEGSKA (reference sequence). The CDR3 sequence is CSARSEPGETQYF. For the CDR3, the DNA is TGCAGTGCTAGAAGCGAGCCAGGAGAGACCCAGTACTTC.

This clonotype was found many times. The chain carries TRBV11-2 and TRBJ2-2; D is uncertain. CDR3 length: 17 residues. Per the germline V gene, CDR1 is SGHAT and CDR2 is FQNNGV. V dropped 3 bases and J dropped 1 base, with 15 bases sitting between them. The CDR3, as DNA: TGTGCCAGCAGCTTTGATCGTAGCCGATTGAACACCGGGGAGCTGTTTTTT. This translates into CASSFDRSRLNTGELFF.

For this clonotype: One base away lies a much larger clone, so this may be a sequencing read error. V usage is TRBV28 and J usage is TRBJ2-7; D is tentatively TRBD1 or TRBD2 (7 bases each). This CDR3 comprises 18 residues. Germline V gene lookup returns CDR1 MDHEN and CDR2 SYDVKM. CDR3 sequence (DNA): TGTGCCAGCAGTTTAAGGCTAGGGGGCGGGAGTGGTGAGTACGAGCAGTGCTTC. It encodes CASSLRLGGGSGEYEQCF.

This clonotype showed up many times. This may stem from a read error, because a much larger clone lies one nucleotide away. The chain is built from TRBV28 and TRBJ2-1; 12 bases agree with TRBD1. The CDR3 totals 15 residues. Germline V gives CDR1 MDHEN, CDR2 SYDVKM. V shed 4 bases, J shed 10 bases, and the junction held 8 bases outside the gene matches. Here the CDR3 reads CASSSAGTGGYEQFF. Here the CDR3 DNA reads TGTGCCAGCAGTTCCGCCGGGACAGGGGGCTACGAGCAGTTCTTC.

The chain uses TRBV9 and TRBJ2-3, with TRBD2 matching over 7 bases. Germline CDR1 is SGDLS and CDR2 is YYNGEE. V lost 1 base and J lost 4; bases outside the gene matches: 6. This CDR3 is 15 amino acids long. The CDR3 reads CASSVRDYDADTQYF. In DNA, the CDR3 is TGTGCCAGCAGCGTAAGGGACTATGACGCAGATACGCAGTATTTT.